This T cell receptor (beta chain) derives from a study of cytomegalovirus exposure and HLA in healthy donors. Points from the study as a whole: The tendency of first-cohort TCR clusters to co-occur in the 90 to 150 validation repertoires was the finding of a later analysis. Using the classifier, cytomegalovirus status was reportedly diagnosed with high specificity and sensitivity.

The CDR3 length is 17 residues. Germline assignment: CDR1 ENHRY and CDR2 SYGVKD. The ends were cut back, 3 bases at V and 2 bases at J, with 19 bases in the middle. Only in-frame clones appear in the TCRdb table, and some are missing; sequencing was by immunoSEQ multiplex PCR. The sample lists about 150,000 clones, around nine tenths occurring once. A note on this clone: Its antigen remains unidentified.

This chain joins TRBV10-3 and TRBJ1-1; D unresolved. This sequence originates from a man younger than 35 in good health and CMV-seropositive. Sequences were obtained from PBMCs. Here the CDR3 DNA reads TGTGCCATCAGTGAAGCCGAGGTTACGATAAGAAACACTGAAGCTTTCTTT. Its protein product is CAISEAEVTIRNTEAFF.